The rows below give T cell receptor beta chains drawn from one sample of a study of T cells after yellow fever vaccination. TCRdb passed the 5' RACE reads through MiXCR, listing each CDR3 protein once. This sample carries 400,000 or so distinct CDR3 sequences, roughly 10% of them seen once, and the ten largest clones take roughly 18%. Sequenced material: PBMCs, taken on the day of the first yellow fever vaccination. These TCRs come from a young man who received the YFV17D yellow fever vaccine. Both conserved end residues are part of each CDR3. D genes are given only for firm matches. Clone size is not always given. Where it is, it says once, few, many or a class for expanded clones.

clone size: -; D gene: TRBD1; V gene: TRBV5-1; J gene: TRBJ1-5; CDR3 DNA: TGCGCCAGCAGCTTGGCTGGGACAGAGAATCAGCCCCAGCATTTT; CDR3 protein: CASSLAGTENQPQHF
clone size: many; D gene: -; V gene: TRBV20-1; J gene: TRBJ2-3; CDR3 DNA: TGCAGTGCCACTCGTACCGGGGGAAGGACAGATACGCAGTATTTT; CDR3 protein: CSATRTGGRTDTQYF
clone size: -; D gene: -; V gene: TRBV25-1; J gene: TRBJ1-3; CDR3 DNA: TGTGCCAGCAGTGAATTTTCGGGGTCGGCCGGAAACACCATATATTTT; CDR3 protein: CASSEFSGSAGNTIYF
clone size: few; D gene: -; V gene: TRBV11-2; J gene: TRBJ2-5; CDR3 DNA: TGTGCCAGCAGCCGGGGGTGGTACCAAGAGACCCAGTACTTC; CDR3 protein: CASSRGWYQETQYF
clone size: -; D gene: TRBD2; V gene: TRBV20-1; J gene: TRBJ2-1; CDR3 DNA: TGCAGTGCCGGACTAGCGGGGGGGCCATGGAATGAGCAGTTCTTC; CDR3 protein: CSAGLAGGPWNEQFF
clone size: -; D gene: TRBD2; V gene: TRBV29-1; J gene: TRBJ2-7; CDR3 DNA: TGCAGCGTTGATGGGGGGGTAGCGGAGCAATACGAGCAGTACTTC; CDR3 protein: CSVDGGVAEQYEQYF
clone size: few; D gene: -; V gene: TRBV20-1; J gene: TRBJ2-3; CDR3 DNA: TGCAGTGCTAGAGCGGGGGCGCCCCCAGATACGCAGTATTTT; CDR3 protein: CSARAGAPPDTQYF
clone size: -; D gene: -; V gene: TRBV4-3; J gene: TRBJ2-1; CDR3 DNA: TGCGCCAGCAGCCAAGATTCGGGCTCCTACAATGAGCAGTTCTTC; CDR3 protein: CASSQDSGSYNEQFF
clone size: few; D gene: -; V gene: TRBV12-3/TRBV12-4; J gene: TRBJ1-5; CDR3 DNA: TGTGCCAGCAGTTTTATCCCGGGGGACCCCCAGCATTTT; CDR3 protein: CASSFIPGDPQHF
clone size: -; D gene: -; V gene: TRBV5-1; J gene: TRBJ2-7; CDR3 DNA: TGCGCCAGCAGCTTAACCCCCTCGGCTTCATACGAGCAGTACTTC; CDR3 protein: CASSLTPSASYEQYF
clone size: few; D gene: TRBD2; V gene: TRBV20-1; J gene: TRBJ2-5; CDR3 DNA: TGCAGTGCCACACTAGCGGGGGGGCCCCAAGAGACCCAGTACTTC; CDR3 protein: CSATLAGGPQETQYF
clone size: many; D gene: -; V gene: TRBV7-9; J gene: TRBJ2-3; CDR3 DNA: TGTGCCAGCAGCCGGGACCTCCACCACACAGATACGCAGTATTTT; CDR3 protein: CASSRDLHHTDTQYF
clone size: once; D gene: TRBD1; V gene: TRBV7-2; J gene: TRBJ1-1; CDR3 DNA: TGTGCCAGCAGCTTAGACAGGGGCCCTGAAGCTTTCTTT; CDR3 protein: CASSLDRGPEAFF
clone size: many; D gene: TRBD2; V gene: TRBV4-3; J gene: TRBJ2-2; CDR3 DNA: TGCGCCAGCAGCCAAGGAAGTAGCGGGGGGGCATGGACCGGGGAGCTGTTTTTT; CDR3 protein: CASSQGSSGGAWTGELFF
clone size: -; D gene: -; V gene: TRBV7-7; J gene: TRBJ2-1; CDR3 DNA: TGTGCCAGCAGCTCGGACTGGGGGCAGTTCTTC; CDR3 protein: CASSSDWGQFF
clone size: few; D gene: -; V gene: TRBV7-8; J gene: TRBJ1-4; CDR3 DNA: TGTGCCAGCAGTTCCTATACAGCGGAAACTAATGAAAAACTGTTTTTT; CDR3 protein: CASSSYTAETNEKLFF
clone size: many; D gene: TRBD1; V gene: TRBV7-6; J gene: TRBJ2-5; CDR3 DNA: TGTGCCAGCAGCTTAGAATCCCAGGGGGCTGGGGAGACCCAGTACTTC; CDR3 protein: CASSLESQGAGETQYF
clone size: few; D gene: -; V gene: TRBV29-1; J gene: TRBJ2-2; CDR3 DNA: TGCAGCGTTGTAGCTGTGAACACCGGGGAGCTGTTTTTT; CDR3 protein: CSVVAVNTGELFF
clone size: few; D gene: TRBD2; V gene: TRBV7-9; J gene: TRBJ2-1; CDR3 DNA: TGTGCCAGCAGTCGTGTGGCGGGGGGGGTCAATGAGCAGTTCTTC; CDR3 protein: CASSRVAGGVNEQFF
clone size: few; D gene: -; V gene: TRBV12-3/TRBV12-4; J gene: TRBJ1-2; CDR3 DNA: TGTGCCAGCAGTTTCGGGTCGGGCGGCTATGGCTACACCTTC; CDR3 protein: CASSFGSGGYGYTF
clone size: few; D gene: -; V gene: TRBV20-1; J gene: TRBJ1-6; CDR3 DNA: TGCAGTGCTAGAGCCAGGGGCCTTAGCTCCTATAATTCACCCCTCCACTTT; CDR3 protein: CSARARGLSSYNSPLHF
clone size: -; D gene: TRBD1; V gene: TRBV28; J gene: TRBJ1-5; CDR3 DNA: TGTGCCAGCAGTTTAGGACAGGTAGGCAATCAGCCCCAGCATTTT; CDR3 protein: CASSLGQVGNQPQHF
clone size: -; D gene: -; V gene: TRBV5-1; J gene: TRBJ2-2; CDR3 DNA: TGCGCCAGCAGCCCCGGACACCCGAACACCGGGGAGCTGTTTTTT; CDR3 protein: CASSPGHPNTGELFF
clone size: few; D gene: -; V gene: TRBV5-1; J gene: TRBJ1-4; CDR3 DNA: TGCGCCAGCAGCTTGGTAGGGCAGACCCATGAAAAACTGTTTTTT; CDR3 protein: CASSLVGQTHEKLFF
clone size: -; D gene: TRBD1; V gene: TRBV7-3; J gene: TRBJ2-1; CDR3 DNA: TGTGCCAGCAGCCCCTCCGGGACAGGGGCCTACAATGAGCAGTTCTTC; CDR3 protein: CASSPSGTGAYNEQFF
clone size: few; D gene: -; V gene: TRBV11-2; J gene: TRBJ2-2; CDR3 DNA: TGTGCCAGCAGCCACAACAGGGTATCCGGGGAGCTGTTTTTT; CDR3 protein: CASSHNRVSGELFF
clone size: once; D gene: -; V gene: TRBV4-2; J gene: TRBJ2-2; CDR3 DNA: TGTGCCAGGGGCCCTGGGGGCCGTTCCACCGGGGAGCTGTTTTTT; CDR3 protein: CARGPGGRSTGELFF
clone size: few; D gene: TRBD1; V gene: TRBV6-5; J gene: TRBJ1-4; CDR3 DNA: TGTGCCAGCAGTTACTGGCGACAGGGCGGACGCGAAAAACTGTTTTTT; CDR3 protein: CASSYWRQGGREKLFF
clone size: few; D gene: TRBD1; V gene: TRBV3-1; J gene: TRBJ1-5; CDR3 DNA: TGTGCCAGCAGCCAGGGGGCAGGGGGTAATCAGCCCCAGCATTTT; CDR3 protein: CASSQGAGGNQPQHF
clone size: -; D gene: -; V gene: TRBV15; J gene: TRBJ1-5; CDR3 DNA: TGTGCCACCAGCAGAGAGGGAGGGGGAAATCAGCCCCAGCATTTT; CDR3 protein: CATSREGGGNQPQHF
clone size: few; D gene: TRBD2; V gene: TRBV7-2; J gene: TRBJ2-5; CDR3 DNA: TGTGCCAGCAGCCAAACCTCGACTAGCCCTGAGACCCAGTACTTC; CDR3 protein: CASSQTSTSPETQYF
clone size: few; D gene: -; V gene: TRBV20-1; J gene: TRBJ2-6; CDR3 DNA: TGCAGTGTTCCAAACTCTGGGGCCAACGTCCTGACTTTC; CDR3 protein: CSVPNSGANVLTF
clone size: few; D gene: -; V gene: TRBV2; J gene: TRBJ2-5; CDR3 DNA: TGTGCCAGCAGGATCGGCGGGGGCACCCAAGAGACCCAGTACTTC; CDR3 protein: CASRIGGGTQETQYF
clone size: -; D gene: -; V gene: TRBV5-1; J gene: TRBJ2-3; CDR3 DNA: TGCGCCAGCAGGGACGGACGGTTCCTAGATACGCAGTATTTT; CDR3 protein: CASRDGRFLDTQYF
clone size: -; D gene: -; V gene: TRBV4-1; J gene: TRBJ2-1; CDR3 DNA: TGCGCCAGCAGCCAAGAGCCTCCTCAGGGGAGCTCCTACAATGAGCAGTTCTTC; CDR3 protein: CASSQEPPQGSSYNEQFF
clone size: few; D gene: -; V gene: TRBV6-2/TRBV6-3; J gene: TRBJ2-3; CDR3 DNA: TGTGCCAGCATGATGGCTAGCGGCACAGATACGCAGTATTTT; CDR3 protein: CASMMASGTDTQYF
clone size: many; D gene: -; V gene: TRBV7-9; J gene: TRBJ2-7; CDR3 DNA: TGTGCCAGCAGCCGCCCGGGTAGCGGCGACGAGCAGTACTTC; CDR3 protein: CASSRPGSGDEQYF
clone size: few; D gene: TRBD1; V gene: TRBV12-3/TRBV12-4; J gene: TRBJ2-3; CDR3 DNA: TGTGCCAGCACTCGACAGGGGGGGAGCACAGATACGCAGTATTTT; CDR3 protein: CASTRQGGSTDTQYF
clone size: few; D gene: -; V gene: TRBV7-2; J gene: TRBJ2-1; CDR3 DNA: TGTGCCAGCAGCCGAGGCCCTGCCTATGAGCAGTTCTTC; CDR3 protein: CASSRGPAYEQFF
clone size: few; D gene: -; V gene: TRBV12-3/TRBV12-4; J gene: TRBJ2-1; CDR3 DNA: TGTGCCAGCAACCGACGGAGCTCCTACAATGAGCAGTTCTTC; CDR3 protein: CASNRRSSYNEQFF
clone size: -; D gene: -; V gene: TRBV7-2; J gene: TRBJ1-6; CDR3 DNA: TGTGCCAGCAGCTTAGGGGGCAGCTCCTATAATTCACCCCTCCACTTT; CDR3 protein: CASSLGGSSYNSPLHF
clone size: -; D gene: TRBD1; V gene: TRBV24-1; J gene: TRBJ1-2; CDR3 DNA: TGTGCCACCAGTGATTCCTTGCTCTCGGGGGCTCACAGGGGGCATGACTATGGCTACACCTTC; CDR3 protein: CATSDSLLSGAHRGHDYGYTF
clone size: many; D gene: -; V gene: TRBV7-9; J gene: TRBJ1-1; CDR3 DNA: TGTGCCAGCAGCCGAGGGGGGACTGAAGCTTTCTTT; CDR3 protein: CASSRGGTEAFF
clone size: few; D gene: -; V gene: TRBV20-1; J gene: TRBJ2-5; CDR3 DNA: TGCAGTGCTCCCCCGGAAGGGACGGGACAAGAGACCCAGTACTTC; CDR3 protein: CSAPPEGTGQETQYF
clone size: many; D gene: TRBD2; V gene: TRBV12-3/TRBV12-4; J gene: TRBJ2-5; CDR3 DNA: TGTGCCAGCAACCCGGGAGGTCCCCAAGAGACCCAGTACTTC; CDR3 protein: CASNPGGPQETQYF
clone size: few; D gene: TRBD2; V gene: TRBV15; J gene: TRBJ2-2; CDR3 DNA: TGTGCCACCAGCAGAGATCCTAGCGGACCTACCGGGGAGCTGTTTTTT; CDR3 protein: CATSRDPSGPTGELFF
clone size: -; D gene: -; V gene: TRBV6-5; J gene: TRBJ1-4; CDR3 DNA: TGTGCCAGCAGTTACCACGCGGTGAAGGGTAATGAAAAACTGTTTTTT; CDR3 protein: CASSYHAVKGNEKLFF
clone size: -; D gene: -; V gene: TRBV28; J gene: TRBJ1-1; CDR3 DNA: TGTGCCAGCACCCAGCCCGGGCAACCTAACACTGAAGCTTTCTTT; CDR3 protein: CASTQPGQPNTEAFF
clone size: many; D gene: -; V gene: TRBV24-1; J gene: TRBJ2-3; CDR3 DNA: TGTGCCACCAGTGACCGCACAGATACGCAGTATTTT; CDR3 protein: CATSDRTDTQYF
clone size: -; D gene: -; V gene: TRBV5-6; J gene: TRBJ1-2; CDR3 DNA: TGTGCCAGCAGCCAATTGGATCCATCGGGCTATGGCTACACCTTC; CDR3 protein: CASSQLDPSGYGYTF